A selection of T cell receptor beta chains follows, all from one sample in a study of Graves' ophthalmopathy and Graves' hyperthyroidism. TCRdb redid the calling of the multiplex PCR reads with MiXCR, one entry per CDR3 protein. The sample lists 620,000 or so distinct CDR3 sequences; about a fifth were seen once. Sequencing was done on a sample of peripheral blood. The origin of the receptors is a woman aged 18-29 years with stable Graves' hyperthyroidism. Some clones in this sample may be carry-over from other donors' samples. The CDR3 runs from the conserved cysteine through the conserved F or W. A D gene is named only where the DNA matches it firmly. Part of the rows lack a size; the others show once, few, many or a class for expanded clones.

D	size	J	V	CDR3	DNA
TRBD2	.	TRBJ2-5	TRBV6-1	CASRPPGLGNPQYF	TGTGCCAGCAGACCCCCGGGACTAGGAAACCCCCAGTACTTC
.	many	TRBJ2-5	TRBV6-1	CASSGLTGVSETQYF	TGTGCCAGCAGTGGCCTTACGGGGGTGTCGGAGACCCAGTACTTC
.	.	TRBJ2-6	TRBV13	CASSLGWKLTERSGANVLTF	TGTGCCAGCAGCTTAGGCTGGAAGCTCACCGAACGCTCTGGGGCCAACGTCCTGACTTTC
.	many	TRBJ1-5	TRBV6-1	CASGGNSNQPQHF	TGTGCCAGCGGGGGGAATAGCAATCAGCCCCAGCATTTT
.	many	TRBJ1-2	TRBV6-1	CASSESGRYRYTF	TGTGCCAGCAGTGAATCAGGAAGGTATCGCTACACCTTC
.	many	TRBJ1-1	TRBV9	CASSVDMSMNTEAFF	TGTGCCAGCAGCGTAGATATGAGCATGAACACTGAAGCTTTCTTT
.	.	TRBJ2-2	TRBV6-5	CASSYRDGTGELFF	TGTGCCAGCAGTTACAGGGATGGCACCGGGGAGCTGTTTTTT
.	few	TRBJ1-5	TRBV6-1	CASSAPDSNQPQHF	TGTGCCAGCAGTGCTCCGGACAGCAATCAGCCCCAGCATTTT
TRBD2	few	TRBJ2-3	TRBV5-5	CASSYGTSGTDTQYF	TGTGCCAGCAGCTACGGGACTAGCGGCACAGATACGCAGTATTTT
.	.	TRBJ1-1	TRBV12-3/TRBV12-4	CASSFGQTNTEAFF	TGTGCCAGCAGCTTTGGACAGACGAACACTGAAGCTTTCTTT
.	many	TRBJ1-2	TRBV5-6	CASSWDTEDTF	TGTGCCAGCAGCTGGGACACGGAGGACACCTTC
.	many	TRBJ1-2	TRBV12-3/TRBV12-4	CASSPSWEHGYTF	TGTGCCAGCAGTCCCAGTTGGGAACATGGCTACACCTTC
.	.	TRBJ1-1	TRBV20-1	CSARGVNTEAFF	TGTTCTGCGCGGGGAGTGAACACTGAAGCTTTCTTT
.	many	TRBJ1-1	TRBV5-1	CASSLTGDPLVEAFF	TGCGCCAGCAGCTTGACTGGGGACCCACTCGTTGAAGCTTTCTTT
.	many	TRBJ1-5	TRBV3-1	CASSLKGGNQPQHF	TGTGCCAGCAGCCTGAAAGGGGGCAATCAGCCCCAGCATTTT
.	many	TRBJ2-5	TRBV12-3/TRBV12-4	CASSSSGLTLIKQETQYF	TGTGCCAGCAGTTCCTCGGGACTTACCTTAATAAAACAAGAGACCCAGTACTTC
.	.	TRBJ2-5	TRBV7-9	CASSFYPGQETQYF	TGTGCCAGCAGCTTTTATCCGGGACAAGAGACCCAGTACTTC
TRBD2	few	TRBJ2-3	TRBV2	CASSDPAEREFTDTQYF	TGTGCCAGCAGTGACCCGGCTGAGCGGGAGTTCACAGATACGCAGTATTTT
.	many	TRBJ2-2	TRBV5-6	CASSPDMTGELFF	TGTGCCAGCAGCCCCGACATGACCGGGGAGCTGTTTTTT
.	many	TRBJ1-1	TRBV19	CASSSSLTLNTEAFF	TGTGCCAGTAGTTCATCCCTTACCTTGAACACTGAAGCTTTCTTT
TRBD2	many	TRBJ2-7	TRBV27	CASQDTLAGGQYF	TGTGCCAGCCAGGACACCCTCGCGGGGGGGCAGTACTTC
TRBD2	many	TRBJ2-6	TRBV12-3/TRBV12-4	CASSFFGGFPGANVLTF	TGTGCCAGCAGTTTTTTCGGGGGGTTCCCTGGGGCCAACGTCCTGACTTTC
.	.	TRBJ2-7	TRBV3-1	CASRHTGHFYEQYF	TGTGCCAGCAGACATACGGGACACTTCTACGAGCAGTACTTC
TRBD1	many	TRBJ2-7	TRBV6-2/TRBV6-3	CASSQGEIYEQYF	TGTGCCAGCAGCCAGGGGGAGATCTACGAGCAGTACTTC
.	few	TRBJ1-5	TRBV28	CAISLGGSGQPQHF	TGTGCCATCAGTTTGGGGGGTAGCGGTCAGCCCCAGCATTTT
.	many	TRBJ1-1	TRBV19	CASQFAGSPNTEAFF	TGTGCCAGCCAATTCGCCGGCAGTCCGAACACTGAAGCTTTCTTT
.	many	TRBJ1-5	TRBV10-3	CAISEGGVLNQPQHF	TGTGCCATCAGTGAGGGAGGGGTTCTCAATCAGCCCCAGCATTTT
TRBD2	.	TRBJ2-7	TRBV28	CASNLAGTYEQYF	TGTGCCAGCAATCTAGCGGGGACCTACGAGCAGTACTTC
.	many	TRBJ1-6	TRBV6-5	CASSYEGAESPLHF	TGTGCCAGCAGTTATGAGGGCGCGGAGTCACCCCTCCACTTT
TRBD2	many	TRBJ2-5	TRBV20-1	CSARRGLAGQETQYF	TGCAGTGCTAGACGGGGACTAGCGGGCCAAGAGACCCAGTACTTC
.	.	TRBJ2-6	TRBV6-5	CASSYSGGLSGANVLTF	TGTGCCAGCAGTTACTCAGGGGGATTGTCTGGGGCCAACGTCCTGACTTTC
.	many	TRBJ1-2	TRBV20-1	CSARDDRWGNYGYTF	TGCAGTGCTAGAGATGACCGGTGGGGGAACTATGGCTACACCTTC
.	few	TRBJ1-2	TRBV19	CASSMWENYGYTF	TGTGCCAGTAGTATGTGGGAGAACTATGGCTACACCTTC
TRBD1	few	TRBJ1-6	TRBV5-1	CASSYLTGGFSPLHF	TGCGCCAGCAGCTATTTGACAGGGGGCTTCTCACCCCTCCACTTT
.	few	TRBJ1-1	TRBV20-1	CSGRGGGDTEAFF	TGCAGTGGTCGTGGGGGGGGAGACACTGAAGCTTTCTTT
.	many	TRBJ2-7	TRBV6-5	CASLTGSSYEQYF	TGTGCCAGCCTGACTGGGAGCTCCTACGAGCAGTACTTC
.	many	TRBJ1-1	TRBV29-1	CSVAFIVNTEAFF	TGCAGCGTTGCTTTTATAGTGAACACTGAAGCTTTCTTT
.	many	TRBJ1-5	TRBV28	CASSLTRGGQPQHF	TGTGCCAGCAGCTTGACTCGGGGCGGCCAGCCCCAGCATTTT
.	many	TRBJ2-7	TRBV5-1	CASSLPGTYEQYF	TGCGCCAGCAGCTTGCCCGGAACCTACGAGCAGTACTTC
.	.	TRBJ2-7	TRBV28	CASSFAGNRGYEQYF	TGTGCCAGCAGTTTTGCAGGGAATCGTGGCTACGAGCAGTACTTC
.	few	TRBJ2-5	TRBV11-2	CASSLGTGTQQETQYF	TGTGCCAGCAGCTTAGGGACCGGGACCCAGCAAGAGACCCAGTACTTC
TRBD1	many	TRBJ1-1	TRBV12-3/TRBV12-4	CASRPSGTANTEAFF	TGTGCCAGCAGACCATCCGGGACAGCTAACACTGAAGCTTTCTTT
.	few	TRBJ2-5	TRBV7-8	CASSSPRVLAHATQYF	TGTGCCAGCAGCTCTCCGAGGGTCCTAGCGCATGCGACCCAGTACTTC
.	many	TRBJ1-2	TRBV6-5	CASSGSTPLGYGYTF	TGTGCCAGCAGCGGTTCGACGCCTCTAGGCTATGGCTACACCTTC
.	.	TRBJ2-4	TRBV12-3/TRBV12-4	CASSLRRYIQYF	TGTGCCAGCAGTTTACGGCGCTACATTCAGTACTTC
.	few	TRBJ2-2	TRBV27	CASSLLFTGELFF	TGTGCCAGCAGTTTATTATTTACCGGGGAGCTGTTTTTT
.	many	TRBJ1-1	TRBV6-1	CASREWGLAEAFF	TGTGCCAGTCGCGAGTGGGGTTTAGCTGAAGCTTTCTTT
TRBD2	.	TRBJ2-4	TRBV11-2	CASSSRRTSGSFKNIQYF	TGTGCCAGCAGCTCCCGTAGGACTAGCGGGAGTTTCAAAAACATTCAGTACTTC
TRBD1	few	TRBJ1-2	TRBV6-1	CASRAYRDSGYTF	TGTGCCAGCAGGGCCTATCGGGACAGTGGCTACACCTTC
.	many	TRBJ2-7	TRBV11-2	CASSLGAGWVYEQYF	TGTGCCAGCAGCTTAGGTGCAGGGTGGGTCTACGAGCAGTACTTC
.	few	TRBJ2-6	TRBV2	CASKVRGAGANVLTF	TGTGCCAGCAAGGTTAGGGGGGCTGGGGCCAACGTCCTGACTTTC
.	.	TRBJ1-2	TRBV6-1	CASSEEDSWNGYTF	TGTGCCAGCAGTGAAGAAGACAGTTGGAATGGCTACACCTTC